These 13 T cell receptor beta chains were all obtained from the same sample, sequenced in a study of early T cells in non-severe SARS-CoV-2 infection. TCRdb reprocessed the 5' RACE reads with MiXCR, giving one entry per CDR3 protein. Of 40,000 to 55,000 distinct CDR3 sequences listed, around 10% are singletons. Material: whole blood. These TCRs come from an adult who was a healthcare worker with PCR-confirmed SARS-CoV-2 infection or an uninfected control (not recorded which).

This clonotype was observed at least ten times. J is TRBJ2-1 and V is TRBV6-2 or TRBV6-3, with D maybe TRBD2 (5 bases). Deletions cut 0 bases from V and 7 bases from J, with 10 bases between. Germline lookup yields CDR1 MNHEY and CDR2 SVGEGT. The CDR3 sequence is 14 residues long. CDR3 bases: TGTGCCAGCAGTTACTCGAGTAGCGTGAATGAGCAGTTCTTC. Its translation: CASSYSSSVNEQFF.

In its sample, this clonotype was seen many times. This chain joins TRBV6-4 and TRBJ2-1; 11 bases agree with TRBD1. Per the germline V gene, CDR1 is MRHNA and CDR2 is SNTAGT. The CDR3 length is 13 residues. With 2 bases clipped from V and 10 bases from J, the junction kept 1 base outside the gene matches. This CDR3 is CASSDGDRGEQFF. CDR3 nucleotide sequence: TGTGCCAGCAGTGACGGGGACAGGGGGGAGCAGTTCTTC.

This clonotype came up many times. The chain is built from TRBV5-1 and TRBJ2-5; 7 bases are a match to TRBD1. V gave up 6 bases and J gave up 1 base; unmatched junction bases: 9. Germline V gene lookup returns CDR1 SGHRS and CDR2 YFSETQ. This CDR3 spans 15 amino acids. The CDR3 sequence is CASNERRGSQETQYF. The DNA for the CDR3 is TGCGCCAGCAATGAGCGCAGGGGGTCCCAAGAGACCCAGTACTTC.

Ten or more counts support this clonotype. V gene TRBV12-3 or TRBV12-4 combines with J gene TRBJ2-1; D ambiguous. Trimming stripped 3 bases from V and 1 base from J, with 7 bases between. The CDR3 loop spans 14 amino acids. CDR3 sequence reads: CASSFGVSYNEQFF. CDR3 bases: TGTGCCAGCAGTTTCGGAGTGTCCTACAATGAGCAGTTCTTC.

There are many counts of this clonotype. The chain employs TRBV19 and TRBJ1-1; D gene uncertain. Trimming stripped 4 bases from V and 3 bases from J, with 9 bases between. Looked up from germline, CDR1 is LNHDA and CDR2 is SQIVND (reference sequence). The CDR3 totals 13 residues. The CDR3 here is CASSRQKDTEAFF. CDR3 nucleotide sequence: TGTGCCAGTAGTAGACAAAAGGACACTGAAGCTTTCTTT.

This clonotype was detected many times. The chain combines TRBV20-1 with TRBJ2-1, with TRBD2 identical over 13 bases. The germline V gene has CDR1 DFQATT and CDR2 SNEGSKA (reference sequence). The CDR3 spans 16 residues. CDR3 in DNA: TGCAGCGCCGAGCGCACCGGACTAGCGGGAGACAATGAGCAGTTCTTC. Translating it yields CSAERTGLAGDNEQFF.

This clonotype occurred a few times. V is TRBV27 and J is TRBJ2-2; D is uncertain. V lost 3 bases, J lost 1 base, and 6 bases lay in between. CDR1 MNHEY and CDR2 SMNVEV come from the germline V gene (reference sequence). The CDR3 extends over 14 amino acids. The CDR3 DNA is TGTGCCAGCAGTTTCTCGATGAACACCGGGGAGCTGTTTTTT. It encodes CASSFSMNTGELFF.

This clonotype was observed many times. V and J are TRBV29-1 and TRBJ1-1, with D possibly matching TRBD1 (6 bases). Trimming left V 7 bases short and J 1 base short, with 10 bases between. This CDR3 has 12 amino acids. CDR1 and CDR2 from the germline V gene are SQVTM and ANQGSEA. The CDR3 loop reads CSGTTGNTEAFF. The CDR3 DNA sequence: TGCAGCGGGACGACAGGGAACACTGAAGCTTTCTTT.

This chain connects TRBV4-1 to TRBJ2-7, with 9 bases matching TRBD1. Trimming cost V 4 bases and J 2 bases; bases outside gene matches: 3. Germline-derived CDR1 and CDR2 are MGHRA and YSYEKL. The CDR3 runs to 14 residues. The CDR3: CASSPNRGPYEQYF. In nucleotides, the CDR3 is TGCGCCAGCAGCCCGAACAGGGGGCCCTACGAGCAGTACTTC.

This clonotype appeared many times. V and J are TRBV5-1 and TRBJ2-6, with D possibly called TRBD1 or TRBD2 (5 bases each). Germline V lookup: CDR1 SGHRS, CDR2 YFSETQ. The CDR3 is 16 residues long. Trimming took off 0 bases at V and 0 bases at J, with 7 bases between the two ends. CDR3 in amino acids: CASSLAGTSGANVLTF. DNA of the CDR3: TGCGCCAGCAGCTTGGCCGGGACCTCTGGGGCCAACGTCCTGACTTTC.

Many counts were recorded for this clonotype. The chain recombines TRBV28 with TRBJ2-3; D perhaps matches TRBD2 (5 bases). Trimming shortened V by 3 bases and J by 2 bases, and 12 bases separated the two germline ends. The CDR3 has 15 amino acids. Per the germline V gene, CDR1 is MDHEN and CDR2 is SYDVKM. CDR3 in amino acids: CASSFIWESTDTQYF. The CDR3, as DNA: TGTGCCAGCAGTTTTATCTGGGAGTCCACAGATACGCAGTATTTT.

This clonotype was counted ten times or more. This chain joins TRBV6-5 and TRBJ1-5; possibly TRBD1 for D (5 bases). V dropped 0 bases and J dropped 6 bases, with 12 bases sitting between them. This CDR3 spans 15 amino acids. In germline, CDR1 is MNHEY, CDR2 SVGAGI. The CDR3 sequence is CASSYSGGSLQPQHF. CDR3 nucleotides: TGTGCCAGCAGTTACTCCGGGGGGTCCCTTCAGCCCCAGCATTTT.

This clonotype was seen at least ten times. The chain employs TRBV30 and TRBJ1-5; D remains unclear. In germline, CDR1 is GTSNPN, CDR2 SVGIG (reference sequence). V dropped 7 bases and J dropped 2 bases, with 15 bases sitting between them. CDR3 length: 14 residues. DNA for the CDR3: TGTGCCTATGGATTAGGAGGTGGCAATCAGCCCCAGCATTTT. Protein sequence: CAYGLGGGNQPQHF.